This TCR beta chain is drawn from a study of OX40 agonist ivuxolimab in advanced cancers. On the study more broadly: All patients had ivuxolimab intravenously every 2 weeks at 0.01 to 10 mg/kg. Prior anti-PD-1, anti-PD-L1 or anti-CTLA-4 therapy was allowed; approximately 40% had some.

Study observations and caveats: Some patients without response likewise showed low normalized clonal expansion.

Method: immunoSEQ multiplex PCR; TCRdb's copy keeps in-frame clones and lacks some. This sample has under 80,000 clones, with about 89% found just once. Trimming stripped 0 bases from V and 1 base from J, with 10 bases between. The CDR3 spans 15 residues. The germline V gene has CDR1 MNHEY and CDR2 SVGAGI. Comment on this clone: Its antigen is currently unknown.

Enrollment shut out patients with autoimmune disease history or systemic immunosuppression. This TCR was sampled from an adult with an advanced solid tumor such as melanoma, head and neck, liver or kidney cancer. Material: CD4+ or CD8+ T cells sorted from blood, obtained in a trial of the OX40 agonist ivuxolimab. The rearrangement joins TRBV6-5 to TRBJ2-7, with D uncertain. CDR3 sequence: CASSYSSLGSYEQYF. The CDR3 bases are TGTGCCAGCAGTTACTCGTCGCTGGGGTCCTACGAGCAGTACTTC.